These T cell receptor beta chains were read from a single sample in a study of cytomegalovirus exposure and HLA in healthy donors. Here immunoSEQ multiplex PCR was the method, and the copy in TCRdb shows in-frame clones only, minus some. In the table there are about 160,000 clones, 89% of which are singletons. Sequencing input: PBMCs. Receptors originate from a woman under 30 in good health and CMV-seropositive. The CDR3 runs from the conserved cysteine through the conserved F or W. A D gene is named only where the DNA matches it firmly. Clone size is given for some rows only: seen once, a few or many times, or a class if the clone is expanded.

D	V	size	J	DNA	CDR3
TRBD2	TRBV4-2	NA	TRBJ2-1	TGTGCCAGCAGCCTCGGACTAGCGGAGTACAATGAGCAGTTCTTC	CASSLGLAEYNEQFF
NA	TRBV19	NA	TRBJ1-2	TGTGCCAGTAGTTTACTCAACTATGGCTACACCTTC	CASSLLNYGYTF
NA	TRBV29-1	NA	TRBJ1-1	TGCAGCGGATACAGGGCCATGAACACTGAAGCTTTCTTT	CSGYRAMNTEAFF
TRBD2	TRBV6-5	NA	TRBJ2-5	TGTGCCAGCAGTTACTTGCCTAGCGGGAGTGAGACCCAGTACTTC	CASSYLPSGSETQYF
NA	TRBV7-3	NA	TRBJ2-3	TGTGCCAGCAGTCCAGGAGGAGATACGCAGTATTTT	CASSPGGDTQYF
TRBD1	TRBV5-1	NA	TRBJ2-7	TGCGCCAGCAGCTTGGCCGGGTGGGACAGGGGGCCCTACGAGCAGTACTTC	CASSLAGWDRGPYEQYF
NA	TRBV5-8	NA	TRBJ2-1	TGTGCCAGCAGCATCCCTAGCCGCGATGAGCAGTTCTTC	CASSIPSRDEQFF
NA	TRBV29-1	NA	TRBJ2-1	TGCAGCGTTGAGGGGACTCCCTACAATGAGCAGTTCTTC	CSVEGTPYNEQFF
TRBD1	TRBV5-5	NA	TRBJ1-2	TGTGCCAGCAGCTTGGACAGGGGATTTGGCTACACCTTC	CASSLDRGFGYTF
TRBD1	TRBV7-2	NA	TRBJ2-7	TGTGCCAGCAGCGATGGGACAGTCCTCGAGCAGTACTTC	CASSDGTVLEQYF
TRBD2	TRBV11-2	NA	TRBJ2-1	TGTGCCAGCAGCTCCGGACTAGCAGCCTACAATGAGCAGTTCTTC	CASSSGLAAYNEQFF
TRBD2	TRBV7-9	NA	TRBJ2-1	TGTGCCAGCAAACAACTAGCGGGAGGGTTCGATGAGCAGTTCTTC	CASKQLAGGFDEQFF
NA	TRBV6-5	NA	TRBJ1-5	TGTGCCAGCAGTCCAAGGGAGTCTCAGCCCCAGCATTTT	CASSPRESQPQHF
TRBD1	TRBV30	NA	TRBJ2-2	TGTGCCTGGAGTGGGACAGGGTATTTGAACACCGGGGAGCTGTTTTTT	CAWSGTGYLNTGELFF
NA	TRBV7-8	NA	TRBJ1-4	TGTGCCAGCAGCACGTACGACAGCTCTGCAACTAATGAAAAACTGTTTTTT	CASSTYDSSATNEKLFF
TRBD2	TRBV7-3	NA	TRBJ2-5	TGTGCCAGCAGCTCCATAGCGGGAGGGGCGGAGACCCAGTACTTC	CASSSIAGGAETQYF
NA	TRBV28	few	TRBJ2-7	TGTGCCAGCGCAATCTATGGCGAGCAGTACTTC	CASAIYGEQYF
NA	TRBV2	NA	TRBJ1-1	TGTGCCAGCAGTGATTTATCCCTTAACACTGAAGCTTTCTTT	CASSDLSLNTEAFF
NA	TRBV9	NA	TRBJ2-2	TGTGCCAGCAGCGTAGATCTAGCTACCGGGGAGCTGTTTTTT	CASSVDLATGELFF
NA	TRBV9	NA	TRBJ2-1	TGTGCCAGCAGCGTAGGGGGAGGTGCCTCGAACAATGAGCAGTTCTTC	CASSVGGGASNNEQFF
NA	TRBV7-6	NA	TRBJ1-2	TGTGCCAGCAGCTTAATAGGGGAAGATGGCTACACCTTC	CASSLIGEDGYTF
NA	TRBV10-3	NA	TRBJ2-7	TGTGCCATCGGCGCCCGAGGACAAGACTACGAGCAGTACTTC	CAIGARGQDYEQYF
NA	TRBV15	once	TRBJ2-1	TGTGCCACCAGCAGAGACAGGGGAAACAATGAGCAGTTCTTC	CATSRDRGNNEQFF
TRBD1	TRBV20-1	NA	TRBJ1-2	TGCAGTGCTAAGACAGGGGCCGGCTACACCTTC	CSAKTGAGYTF
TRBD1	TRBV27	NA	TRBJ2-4	TGTGCCAGCAGTCGGGGACAGGGGGCGAATGCCAAAAACATTCAGTACTTC	CASSRGQGANAKNIQYF
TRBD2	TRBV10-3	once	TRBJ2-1	TGTGCCACGACTGTGGGACTAGCGGGAACCAATGAGCAGTTCTTC	CATTVGLAGTNEQFF
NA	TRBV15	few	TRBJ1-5	TGTGCCACCAGCACCAGGAATCAGCCCCAGCATTTT	CATSTRNQPQHF
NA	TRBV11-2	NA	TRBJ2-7	TGTGCCAGCAGCTTAGAGTCCACCTACGAGCAGTACTTC	CASSLESTYEQYF
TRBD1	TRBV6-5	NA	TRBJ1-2	TGTGCCAGCAGTCCTCAGGGGGTTTACTATGGCTACACCTTC	CASSPQGVYYGYTF
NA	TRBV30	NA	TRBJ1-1	TGTGCCTGGAGTCTCCTACCGTACACTGAAGCTTTCTTT	CAWSLLPYTEAFF